This T cell receptor (beta chain) comes out of a study of blood T cells in healthy people across ages. Study-wide results and caveats: In older individuals, TCR beta diversity per million T cells was lower, falling roughly linearly with age.

As regards this clonotype: Antigen: not known.

The germline CDR1 and CDR2 sequences are SGHTA and FQGNSA. Losses at the gene ends were 4 bases for V and 5 bases for J; bases not matched to a gene: 5. The CDR3 is made up of 14 amino acids. Primers used in a second PCR of about 6 to 11 cycles were a sample-barcoded 5' primer and a J-beta primer mix. From the 5' RACE reads, TCRdb called clonotypes with MiXCR, one entry per CDR3 protein. The sample holds around 1,700,000 distinct CDR3 sequences; roughly 30% are singletons and the top ten take 7.7%. The TCR originated in a young woman in good health. This chain uses TRBV7-2 with TRBJ2-3; 8 bases agree with TRBD2. Sequences were obtained from blood. CDR3 protein: CASSSNSGGDTQYF. Written as DNA, the CDR3 is TGTGCCAGCAGCTCAAACAGCGGGGGAGATACGCAGTATTTT.